Listed here are 10 T cell receptor beta chains from one sample, sequenced in a study of blood T cell repertoires in COVID-19. TCRdb keeps only in-frame clones here, not all; method: immunoSEQ multiplex PCR. The sample lists roughly 46,000 clones; under 85% were seen once. Sequenced material: peripheral blood. These receptors all come from a man in his 60s with active COVID-19.

This clone was seen only once. The genes are TRBV2 and TRBJ1-5; D uncertain. The length of the CDR3 is 15 residues. V gave up 1 base and J gave up 3 bases, with 10 bases separating them. Germline values: CDR1 SNHLY, CDR2 FYNNEI. The CDR3 reads CASSEVSYANQPQHF. DNA of the CDR3: TGTGCCAGCAGTGAAGTTTCCTACGCCAATCAGCCCCAGCATTTT.

The chain links TRBV19 to TRBJ2-1; 7 nucleotides agree with TRBD2. Germline V CDR1 and CDR2: LNHDA, SQIVND (reference sequence). The trim removed 1 base at V and 4 bases at J, leaving 7 bases unmatched. The CDR3 spans 16 residues. The CDR3 DNA is TGTGCCAGTAGTATAGCTGGACTAGTTCCATACAATGAGCAGTTCTTC. It codes for CASSIAGLVPYNEQFF.

The rearrangement uses TRBV7-9 and TRBJ2-3; 12 bases agree with TRBD2. V shed 2 bases and J 3 bases; nucleotides not matched to a gene: 6. CDR1 and CDR2 (germline): SEHNR, FQNEAQ (reference sequence). This CDR3 has 17 amino acids. In DNA, the CDR3 is TGTGCCAGCAGCTTAAGTACTAGCGGGAGGCCAACAGATACGCAGTATTTT. Encoded protein: CASSLSTSGRPTDTQYF.

The chain recombines TRBV5-1 with TRBJ1-1, with D unresolved. The germline V gene encodes CDR1 SGHRS and CDR2 YFSETQ. This CDR3 has 14 residues. V dropped 0 bases and J dropped 11 bases, with 17 bases sitting between them. The DNA for the CDR3 is TGCGCCAGCAGCTTGGTGACCGGGTCATCGCTGGCTTTCTTT. It yields the protein CASSLVTGSSLAFF.

The chain is built from TRBV30 and TRBJ2-7; 7 bases align to TRBD2. Trimming cost V 1 base and J 1 base; bases outside gene matches: 7. Germline assignment: CDR1 GTSNPN and CDR2 SVGIG (reference sequence). The CDR3 covers 15 residues. The CDR3: CAWSAGLFGSYEQYF. CDR3 DNA: TGTGCCTGGAGTGCGGGACTATTCGGGTCCTACGAGCAGTACTTC. The complete variable domain, with remaining parts taken from reference TRBV30 and TRBJ2-7, reads SQTIHQWPATLVQPVGSPLSLECTVEGTSNPNLYWYRQAAGRGLQLLFYSVGIGQISSEVPQNLSASRPQDRQFILSSKKLLLSDSGFYLCAWSAGLFGSYEQYFGPGTRLTVT.

This rearrangement joins TRBV6-1 to TRBJ2-7, with a weak D call TRBD2 (5 bases). Germline CDR1 and CDR2: MNHNS and SASEGT. This CDR3 has 12 amino acids. V gave up 2 bases and J gave up 6 bases, with 8 bases separating them. The CDR3 DNA is TGTGCCAGCAGTGAACTCGGGGTCGAGCAGTACTTC. Protein: CASSELGVEQYF.

The V call is TRBV29-1, the J call TRBJ2-2; a weak D match, TRBD1 (5 bases). V lost 4 bases and J 1 base, leaving 7 bases between the germline ends. The length of the CDR3 is 13 residues. CDR1 is SQVTM, CDR2 ANQGSEA, per germline. The CDR3, as DNA: TGCAGCGTTGGGACAAAGAACACCGGGGAGCTGTTTTTT. Translation: CSVGTKNTGELFF.

The gene calls are TRBV2 and TRBJ1-4; the D is unclear. CDR1 is SNHLY, CDR2 FYNNEI, per germline. The CDR3 consists of 12 residues. Trimming pared 7 bases from V and 5 bases from J, leaving 8 bases between. As DNA, the CDR3 is TGTGCCAGCACAGGATTAAATGAAAAACTGTTTTTT. Its protein is CASTGLNEKLFF.

J is TRBJ2-7 and V is TRBV27, with 9 bases aligning to TRBD1. The germline gives CDR1 MNHEY, CDR2 SMNVEV (reference sequence). The CDR3 length is 15 residues. With 0 bases clipped from V and 3 bases from J, the junction kept 3 bases outside the gene matches. CDR3 nucleotides: TGTGCCAGCAGTTTATCGAACAGGGGGCTCTACGAGCAGTACTTC. Its protein product is CASSLSNRGLYEQYF.

The chain uses TRBV7-2 and TRBJ2-1; 11 positions agree with TRBD2. This CDR3 comprises 18 residues. CDR1 SGHTA and CDR2 FQGNSA come from the germline V gene. After removal of 0 bases from V and 0 bases from J, the junction contained 4 bases not matched to a gene. The CDR3 reads CASSLASGGARSYNEQFF. CDR3 DNA: TGTGCCAGCAGCTTAGCTAGCGGGGGGGCCCGCTCCTACAATGAGCAGTTCTTC. Full variable domain (missing parts from reference TRBV7-2 and TRBJ2-1): GAGVSQSPSNKVTEKGKDVELRCDPISGHTALYWYRQSLGQGLEFLIYFQGNSAPDKSGLPSDRFSAERTGGSVSTLTIQRTQQEDSAVYLCASSLASGGARSYNEQFFGPGTRLTVL.